This T cell receptor beta chain comes out of a study of spatial heterogeneity in lung cancer. Findings and limits, study-wide: Tracking of tumor mutation counts was seen in expanded intratumoral alpha and beta TCR counts. Regional and ubiquitous nonsynonymous mutations were tracked by counts of regional and ubiquitous expanded TCRs, respectively. The authors estimated that roughly 7.3% of tumor T cells were covered for alpha chains and about 12% for beta chains.

CDR3 length: 16 residues. V was shortened by 3 bases and J by 0 bases, with 9 bases between the two germline ends. Per germline, CDR1 KGHSH and CDR2 LQKENI. Time point indicated: sample taken at primary tumor resection. The authors sequenced whole RNA from tumor, nontumor lung or frozen PBMC without sorting. This clonotype is labeled as medium-sized. As yet, its antigen is unknown. The study tagged each TCR cDNA molecule with a unique molecular identifier. TCRdb ran MiXCR on the 5' RACE reads and lists one entry per CDR3 protein. The sample has roughly 11,000 distinct CDR3 sequences, more than 14% seen once.

The sample in question was lung tumor tissue, obtained at surgery. This chain joins TRBV18 and TRBJ2-6; D not certain. The sequence came from a male donor with early-stage non-small cell lung cancer. CDR3 protein: CASSPNSASGANVLTF. The CDR3 bases are TGTGCCAGCTCACCTAACAGCGCCTCTGGGGCCAACGTCCTGACTTTC. Drawing the rest from reference TRBV18 and TRBJ2-6, the complete variable domain is NAGVMQNPRHLVRRRGQEARLRCSPMKGHSHVYWYRQLPEEGLKFMVYLQKENIIDESGMPKERFSAEFPKEGPSILRIQQVVRGDSAAYFCASSPNSASGANVLTFGAGSRLTVL.